This T cell receptor beta chain was found in a study of cytomegalovirus exposure and HLA in healthy donors. Study-wide results and limits: Most TCR sequences were seen very rarely across donors, but some public TCRs occurred in many. In a later analysis, specific HLA alleles were associated with under 20,000 TCR beta sequences at a 0.05 false discovery rate. HLA restriction was apparent for most CMV-associated TCR beta chains in a later analysis.

13 Jbeta primers and 60 Vbeta primers were used for the PCR. Measured with immunoSEQ multiplex PCR; TCRdb has only the in-frame clones, and not every one. This sample carries 150,000 to 200,000 clones, just under 80% of them seen once, and the ten largest clones take 9% to 10%. At sampling all donors were nominally healthy, likely with unrecorded immune exposures. Details on this clone: Its antigen is not known.

The ends were cut back, 4 bases at V and 2 bases at J, with 11 bases in the middle. Per the germline V gene, CDR1 is LNHDA and CDR2 is SQIVND (reference sequence). The CDR3 runs 14 residues. Input material: PBMCs. This TCR was recovered from a young man in good health and CMV-seropositive. The J gene is TRBJ1-2, the V gene TRBV19; D is possibly TRBD1 (5 bases). In nucleotides, the CDR3 is TGTGCCAGTAGTAGTACTGGGGGGAACTATGGCTACACCTTC. Encoded protein: CASSSTGGNYGYTF.